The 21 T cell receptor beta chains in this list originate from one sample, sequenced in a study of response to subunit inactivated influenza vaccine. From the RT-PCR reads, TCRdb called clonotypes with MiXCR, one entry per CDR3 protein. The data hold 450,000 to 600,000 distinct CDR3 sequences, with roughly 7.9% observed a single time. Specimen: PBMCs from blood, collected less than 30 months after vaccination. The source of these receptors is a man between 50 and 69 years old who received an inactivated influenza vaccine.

CDR3 nucleotide sequence: TGTGCCAGCAGCTATGCACAGGGGGCTGCCTACGAGCAGTACTTC. Protein sequence: CASSYAQGAAYEQYF. The V gene is TRBV7-9, the J gene TRBJ2-7, with 9 bases identical to TRBD1. The CDR3 contains 15 residues. The germline V gene encodes CDR1 SEHNR and CDR2 FQNEAQ (reference sequence). V lost 4 bases, J lost 2 bases, and 6 bases stayed unmatched. The full variable domain, completed using reference TRBV7-9 and TRBJ2-7, is DTGVSQNPRHKITKRGQNVTFRCDPISEHNRLYWYRQTLGQGPEFLTYFQNEAQLEKSRLLSDRFSAERPKGSFSTLEIQRTEQGDSAMYLCASSYAQGAAYEQYFGPGTRLTVT.

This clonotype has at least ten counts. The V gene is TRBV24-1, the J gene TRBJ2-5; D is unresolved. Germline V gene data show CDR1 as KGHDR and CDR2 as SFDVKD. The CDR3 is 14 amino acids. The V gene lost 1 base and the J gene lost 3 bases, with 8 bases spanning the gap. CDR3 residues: CATSDFPGEETQYF. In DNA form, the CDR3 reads TGTGCCACCAGTGATTTTCCCGGAGAAGAGACCCAGTACTTC.

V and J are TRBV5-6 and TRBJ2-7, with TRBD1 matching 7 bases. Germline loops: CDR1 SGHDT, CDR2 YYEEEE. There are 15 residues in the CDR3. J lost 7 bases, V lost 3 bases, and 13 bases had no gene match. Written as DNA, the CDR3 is TGTGCCAGCAGCTCATCTACCTCCGGGACAGTTGAGCAGTACTTC. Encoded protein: CASSSSTSGTVEQYF. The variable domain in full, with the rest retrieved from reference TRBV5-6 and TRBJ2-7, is DAGVTQSPTHLIKTRGQQVTLRCSPKSGHDTVSWYQQALGQGPQFIFQYYEEEERQRGNFPDRFSGHQFPNYSSELNVNALLLGDSALYLCASSSSTSGTVEQYFGPGTRLTVT.

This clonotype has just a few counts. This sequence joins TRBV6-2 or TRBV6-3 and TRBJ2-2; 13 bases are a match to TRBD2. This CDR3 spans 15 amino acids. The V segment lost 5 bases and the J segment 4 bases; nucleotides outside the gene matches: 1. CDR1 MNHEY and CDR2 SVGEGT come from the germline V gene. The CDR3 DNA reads TGTGCCAGCAGTGGACTAGCGGGAGCCACCGGGGAGCTGTTTTTT. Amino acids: CASSGLAGATGELFF.

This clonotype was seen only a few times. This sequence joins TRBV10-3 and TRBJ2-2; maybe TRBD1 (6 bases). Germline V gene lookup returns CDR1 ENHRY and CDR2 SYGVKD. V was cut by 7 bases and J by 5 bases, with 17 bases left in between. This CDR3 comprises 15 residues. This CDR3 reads CAITGQPLPTGELFF. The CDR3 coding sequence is TGTGCCATCACCGGACAGCCCCTCCCTACCGGGGAGCTGTTTTTT.

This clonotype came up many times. The DNA for the CDR3 is TGTGCCAGCAGTTTATTCTTCGGGCGACATACGCAGTATTTT. Amino acid sequence: CASSLFFGRHTQYF. V gene TRBV28 combines with J gene TRBJ2-3; D remains ambiguous. The V end lost 1 base, the J end lost 7 bases, and 12 bases lay between the germline ends. This CDR3 has 14 amino acids. The germline V gene encodes CDR1 MDHEN and CDR2 SYDVKM.

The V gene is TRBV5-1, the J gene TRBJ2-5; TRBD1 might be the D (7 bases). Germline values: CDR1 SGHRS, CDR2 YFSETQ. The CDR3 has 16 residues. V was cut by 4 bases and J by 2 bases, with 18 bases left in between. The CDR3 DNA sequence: TGCGCCAGCAGCGCAGGTTGGCGGGGACAGCAAGAGACCCAGTACTTC. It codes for CASSAGWRGQQETQYF. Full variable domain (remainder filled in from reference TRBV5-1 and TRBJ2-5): KAGVTQTPRYLIKTRGQQVTLSCSPISGHRSVSWYQQTPGQGLQFLFEYFSETQRNKGNFPGRFSGRQFSNSRSEMNVSTLELGDSALYLCASSAGWRGQQETQYFGPGTRLLVL.

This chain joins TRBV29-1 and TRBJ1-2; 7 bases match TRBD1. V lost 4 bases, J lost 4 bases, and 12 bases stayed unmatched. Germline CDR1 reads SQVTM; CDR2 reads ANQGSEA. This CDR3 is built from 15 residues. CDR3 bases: TGCAGCGTTGGGTATGGACAGGCCCTAACCTATGGCTACACCTTC. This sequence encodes CSVGYGQALTYGYTF. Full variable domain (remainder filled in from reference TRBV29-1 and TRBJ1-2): SAVISQKPSRDICQRGTSLTIQCQVDSQVTMMFWYRQQPGQSLTLIATANQGSEATYESGFVIDKFPISRPNLTFSTLTVSNMSPEDSSIYLCSVGYGQALTYGYTFGSGTRLTVV.

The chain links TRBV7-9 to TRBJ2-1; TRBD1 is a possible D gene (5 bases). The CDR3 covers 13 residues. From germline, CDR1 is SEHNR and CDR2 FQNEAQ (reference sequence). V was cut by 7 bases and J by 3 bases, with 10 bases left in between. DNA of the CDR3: TGTGCCAGCAAAGTAGACAGCTACAATGAGCAGTTCTTC. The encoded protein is CASKVDSYNEQFF.

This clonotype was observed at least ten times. CDR3 loop: CASSVQSQGGEQFF. The CDR3 coding sequence is TGTGCCAGCAGCGTACAGAGCCAAGGGGGTGAGCAGTTCTTC. This rearrangement joins TRBV9 to TRBJ2-1; D perhaps matches TRBD1 (6 bases). CDR1 SGDLS and CDR2 YYNGEE come from the germline V gene. The CDR3 is 14 residues long. Trimming shortened V by 1 base and J by 9 bases, and 14 bases separated the two germline ends.

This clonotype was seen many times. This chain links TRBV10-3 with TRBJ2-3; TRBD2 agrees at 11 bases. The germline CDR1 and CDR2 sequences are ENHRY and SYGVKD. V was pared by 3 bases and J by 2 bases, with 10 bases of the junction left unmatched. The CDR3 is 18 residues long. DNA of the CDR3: TGTGCCATCAGTGACCCGTTACTAGCGGGGGCCCTCACAGATACGCAGTATTTT. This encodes CAISDPLLAGALTDTQYF.

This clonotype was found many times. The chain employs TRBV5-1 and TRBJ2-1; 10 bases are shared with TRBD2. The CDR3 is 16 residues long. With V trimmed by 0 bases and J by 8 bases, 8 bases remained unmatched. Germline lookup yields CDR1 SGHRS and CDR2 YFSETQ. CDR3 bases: TGCGCCAGCAGCTTGGGCCGACTAGCGGGTTTTGATGAGCAGTTCTTC. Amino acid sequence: CASSLGRLAGFDEQFF.

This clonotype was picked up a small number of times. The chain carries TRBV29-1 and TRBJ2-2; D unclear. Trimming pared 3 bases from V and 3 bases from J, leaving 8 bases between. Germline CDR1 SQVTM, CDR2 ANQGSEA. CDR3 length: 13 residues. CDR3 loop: CSVEWQYTGELFF. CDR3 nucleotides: TGCAGCGTTGAGTGGCAGTACACCGGGGAGCTGTTTTTT.

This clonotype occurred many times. The CDR3: CATSDFRQSSYNEQFF. CDR3 bases: TGTGCCACCAGTGATTTCCGGCAGAGCTCCTACAATGAGCAGTTCTTC. The chain combines TRBV24-1 with TRBJ2-1; D is ambiguous. Germline values: CDR1 KGHDR, CDR2 SFDVKD. Trimming took off 1 base at V and 0 bases at J, with 9 bases between the two ends. The length of the CDR3 is 16 residues.

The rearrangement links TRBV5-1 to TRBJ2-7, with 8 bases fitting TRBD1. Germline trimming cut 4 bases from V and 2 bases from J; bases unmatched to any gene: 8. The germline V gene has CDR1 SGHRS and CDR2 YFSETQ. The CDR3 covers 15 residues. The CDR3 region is CASSVTGVNPYEQYF. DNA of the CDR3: TGCGCCAGCAGCGTGACAGGGGTAAACCCCTACGAGCAGTACTTC.

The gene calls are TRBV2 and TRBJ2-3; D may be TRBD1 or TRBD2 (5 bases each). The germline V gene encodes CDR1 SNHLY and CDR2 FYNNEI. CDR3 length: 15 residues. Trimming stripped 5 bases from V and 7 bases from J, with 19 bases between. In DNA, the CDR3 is TGTGCCAGCAGTAAAGAGGGCAGGGAACTGAATACGCAGTATTTT. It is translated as CASSKEGRELNTQYF.

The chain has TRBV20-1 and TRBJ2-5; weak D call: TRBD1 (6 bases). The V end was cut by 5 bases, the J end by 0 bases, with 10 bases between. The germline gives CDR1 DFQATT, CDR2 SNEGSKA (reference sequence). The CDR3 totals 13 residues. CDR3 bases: TGCAGTGCTTTAGACAGGAACCAAGAGACCCAGTACTTC. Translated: CSALDRNQETQYF.

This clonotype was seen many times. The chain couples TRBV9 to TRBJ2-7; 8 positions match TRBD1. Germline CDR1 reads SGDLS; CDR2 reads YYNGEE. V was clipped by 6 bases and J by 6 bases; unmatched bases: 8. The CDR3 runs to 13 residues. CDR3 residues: CASTLTQGGEQYF. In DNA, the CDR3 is TGTGCCAGCACGCTTACACAGGGGGGCGAGCAGTACTTC.

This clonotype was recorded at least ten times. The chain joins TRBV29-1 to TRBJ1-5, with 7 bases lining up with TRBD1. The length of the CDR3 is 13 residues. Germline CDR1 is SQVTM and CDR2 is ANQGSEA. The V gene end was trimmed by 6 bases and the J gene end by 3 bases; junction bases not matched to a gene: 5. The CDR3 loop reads CSVVDRPNQPQHF. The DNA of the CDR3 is TGCAGCGTGGTGGACAGGCCCAATCAGCCCCAGCATTTT.

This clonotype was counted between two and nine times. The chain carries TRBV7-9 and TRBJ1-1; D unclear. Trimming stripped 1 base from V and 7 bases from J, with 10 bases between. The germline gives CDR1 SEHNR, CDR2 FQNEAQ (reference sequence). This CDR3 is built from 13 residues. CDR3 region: CASSLGYGNEAFF. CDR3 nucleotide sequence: TGTGCCAGCAGCTTAGGGTACGGAAATGAAGCTTTCTTT.

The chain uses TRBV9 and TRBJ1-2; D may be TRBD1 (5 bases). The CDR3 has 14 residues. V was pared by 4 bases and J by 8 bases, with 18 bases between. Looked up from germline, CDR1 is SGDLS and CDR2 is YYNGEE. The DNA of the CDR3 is TGTGCCAGCAGCTCCGGGGGGGTGGGATACGGCTACACCTTC. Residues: CASSSGGVGYGYTF. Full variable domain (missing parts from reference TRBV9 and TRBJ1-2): DSGVTQTPKHLITATGQRVTLRCSPRSGDLSVYWYQQSLDQGLQFLIQYYNGEERAKGNILERFSAQQFPDLHSELNLSSLELGDSALYFCASSSGGVGYGYTFGSGTRLTVV.